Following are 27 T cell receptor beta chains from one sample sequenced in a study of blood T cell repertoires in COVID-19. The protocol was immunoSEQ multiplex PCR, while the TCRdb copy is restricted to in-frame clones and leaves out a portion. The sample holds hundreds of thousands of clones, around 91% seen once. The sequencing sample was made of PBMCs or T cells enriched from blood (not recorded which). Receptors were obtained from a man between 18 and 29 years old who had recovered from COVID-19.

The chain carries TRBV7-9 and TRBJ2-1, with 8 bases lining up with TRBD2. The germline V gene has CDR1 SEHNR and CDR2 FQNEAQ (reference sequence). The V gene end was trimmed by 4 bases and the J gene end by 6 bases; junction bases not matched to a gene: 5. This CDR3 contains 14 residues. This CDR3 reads CASSSTGLANEQFF. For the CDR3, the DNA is TGTGCCAGCAGCTCGACTGGACTAGCCAATGAGCAGTTCTTC.

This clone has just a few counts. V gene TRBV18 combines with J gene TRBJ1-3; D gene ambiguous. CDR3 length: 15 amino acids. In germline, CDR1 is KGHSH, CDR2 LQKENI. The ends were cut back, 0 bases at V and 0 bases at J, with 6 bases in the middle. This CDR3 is CASSPPSSSGNTIYF. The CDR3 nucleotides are TGTGCCAGCTCACCACCGTCTAGCTCTGGAAACACCATATATTTT.

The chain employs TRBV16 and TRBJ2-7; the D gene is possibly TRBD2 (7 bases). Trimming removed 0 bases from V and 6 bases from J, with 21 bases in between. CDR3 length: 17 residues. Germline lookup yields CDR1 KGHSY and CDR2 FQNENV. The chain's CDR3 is CASSQSARGLRNGEQYF. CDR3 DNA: TGTGCCAGCAGCCAATCGGCGCGGGGGCTAAGAAATGGCGAGCAGTACTTC.

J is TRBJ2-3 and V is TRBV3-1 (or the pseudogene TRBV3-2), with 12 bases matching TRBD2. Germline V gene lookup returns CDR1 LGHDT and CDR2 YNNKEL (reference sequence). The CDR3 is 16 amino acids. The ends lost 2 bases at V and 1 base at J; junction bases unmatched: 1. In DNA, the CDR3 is TGTGCCAGCAGCCAAAGACTAGCGGGGGGCACAGATACGCAGTATTTT. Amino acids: CASSQRLAGGTDTQYF.

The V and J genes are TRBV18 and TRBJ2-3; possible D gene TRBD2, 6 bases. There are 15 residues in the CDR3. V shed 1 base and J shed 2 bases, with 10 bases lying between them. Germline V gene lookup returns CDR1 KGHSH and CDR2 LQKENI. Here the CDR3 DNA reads TGTGCCAGCTCACCACGGGAGGAACTCACAGATACGCAGTATTTT. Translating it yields CASSPREELTDTQYF.

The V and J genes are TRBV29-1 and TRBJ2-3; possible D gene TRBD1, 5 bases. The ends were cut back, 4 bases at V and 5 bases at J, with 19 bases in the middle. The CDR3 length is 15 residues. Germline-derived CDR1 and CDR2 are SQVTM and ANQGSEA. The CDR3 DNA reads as TGCAGCGTTGCGCTCGCAGGGTCGGTGCTAGATACGCAGTATTTT. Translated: CSVALAGSVLDTQYF.

The CDR3 nucleotides are TGTGCCAGCAGCCCACAGGGGGCGACTGAAGCTTTCTTT. This encodes CASSPQGATEAFF. The J gene is TRBJ1-1, the V gene TRBV7-2; 9 nucleotides agree with TRBD1. J was trimmed by 5 bases and V by 5 bases; bases with no gene match: 3. Germline V CDR1 and CDR2: SGHTA, FQGNSA. The CDR3 is 13 residues long.

CDR3 nucleotide sequence: TGTGCCAGCAGCCCGGGACAGGGGGCGATTGGTGGCTACACCTTC. Translating gives CASSPGQGAIGGYTF. The rearrangement joins TRBV6-5 to TRBJ1-2; TRBD1 matches 12 bases. The CDR3 is 15 amino acids. J was trimmed by 7 bases and V by 6 bases; bases with no gene match: 9. Per germline, CDR1 MNHEY and CDR2 SVGAGI.

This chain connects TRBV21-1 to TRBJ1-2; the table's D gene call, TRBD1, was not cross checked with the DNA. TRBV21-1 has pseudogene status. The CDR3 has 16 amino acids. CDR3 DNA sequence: TGTGCCAGCAGTAGGGGCAGGGGAATTGTCAACTATGGCTACACCTTC. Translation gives CASSRGRGIVNYGYTF.

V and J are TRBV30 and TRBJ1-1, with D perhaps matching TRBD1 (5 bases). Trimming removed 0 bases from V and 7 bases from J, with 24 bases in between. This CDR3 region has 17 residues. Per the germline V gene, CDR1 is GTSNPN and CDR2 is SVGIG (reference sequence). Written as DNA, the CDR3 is TGTGCCTGGAGTGTAGGTTTGGCGGGACTACAAAGGATTGAAGCTTTCTTT. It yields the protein CAWSVGLAGLQRIEAFF.

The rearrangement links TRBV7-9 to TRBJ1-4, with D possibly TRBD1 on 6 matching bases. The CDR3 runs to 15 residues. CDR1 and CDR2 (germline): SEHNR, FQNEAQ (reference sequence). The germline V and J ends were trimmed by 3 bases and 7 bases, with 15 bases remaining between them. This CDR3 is CASSLAAGEGEKLFF. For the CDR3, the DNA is TGTGCCAGCAGCTTGGCGGCAGGGGAAGGTGAAAAACTGTTTTTT.

The CDR3 protein is CASTPRTGETQYF. The CDR3 DNA is TGTGCCAGCACCCCTAGGACAGGGGAGACCCAGTACTTC. The V and J genes are TRBV5-4 and TRBJ2-5; the match to TRBD1 covers 8 bases. V was pared by 6 bases and J by 5 bases, with 6 bases of the junction left unmatched. The CDR3 contains 13 residues. Germline V CDR1 and CDR2: SGHNT, YYREEE (reference sequence).

The CDR3 reads CSASEEGLLAGSYEQYF. The DNA for the CDR3 is TGCAGTGCCAGTGAGGAGGGTCTACTAGCGGGGAGCTACGAGCAGTACTTC. The gene calls are TRBV20-1 and TRBJ2-7, with 10 bases lining up with TRBD2. V shed 6 bases and J 3 bases; nucleotides not matched to a gene: 17. The CDR3 runs 17 residues. Germline-derived CDR1 and CDR2 are DFQATT and SNEGSKA (reference sequence).

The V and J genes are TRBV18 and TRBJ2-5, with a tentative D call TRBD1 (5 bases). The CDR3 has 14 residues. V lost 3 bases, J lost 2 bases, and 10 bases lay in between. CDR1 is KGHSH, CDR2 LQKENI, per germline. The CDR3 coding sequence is TGTGCCAGCTCACCCCCGGACATACAAGAGACCCAGTACTTC. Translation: CASSPPDIQETQYF.

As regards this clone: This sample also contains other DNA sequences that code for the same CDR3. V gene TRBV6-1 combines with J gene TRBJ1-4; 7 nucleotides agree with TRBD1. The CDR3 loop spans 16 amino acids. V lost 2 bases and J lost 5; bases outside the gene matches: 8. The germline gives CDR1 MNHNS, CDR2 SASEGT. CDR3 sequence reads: CASSESSGTANEKLFF. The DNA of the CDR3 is TGTGCCAGCAGTGAATCTAGTGGGACAGCGAATGAAAAACTGTTTTTT.

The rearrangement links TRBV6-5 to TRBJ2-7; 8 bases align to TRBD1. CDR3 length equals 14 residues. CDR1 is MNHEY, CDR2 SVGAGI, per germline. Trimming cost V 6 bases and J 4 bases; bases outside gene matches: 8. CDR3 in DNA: TGTGCCAGCAGAAAGCCGGGACAGGCGTACGAGCAGTACTTC. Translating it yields CASRKPGQAYEQYF.

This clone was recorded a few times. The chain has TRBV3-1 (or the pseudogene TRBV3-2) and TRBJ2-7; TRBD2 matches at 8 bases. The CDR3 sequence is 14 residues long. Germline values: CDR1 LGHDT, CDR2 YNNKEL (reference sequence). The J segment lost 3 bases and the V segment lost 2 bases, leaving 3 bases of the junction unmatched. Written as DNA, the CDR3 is TGTGCCAGCAGCCAACCGGGACTAGGCTACGAGCAGTACTTC. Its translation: CASSQPGLGYEQYF.

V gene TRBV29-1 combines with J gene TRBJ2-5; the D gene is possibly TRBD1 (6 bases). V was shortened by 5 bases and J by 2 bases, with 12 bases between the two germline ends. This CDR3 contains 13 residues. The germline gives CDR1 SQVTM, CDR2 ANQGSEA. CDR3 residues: CSVTGLEQETQYF. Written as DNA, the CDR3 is TGCAGCGTTACAGGGTTGGAACAAGAGACCCAGTACTTC.

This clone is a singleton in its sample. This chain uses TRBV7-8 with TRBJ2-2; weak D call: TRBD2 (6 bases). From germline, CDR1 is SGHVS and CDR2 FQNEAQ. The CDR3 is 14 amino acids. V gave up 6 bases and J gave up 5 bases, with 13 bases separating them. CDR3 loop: CASSSGAGTGELFF. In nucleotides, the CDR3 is TGTGCCAGCAGTTCAGGTGCGGGGACCGGGGAGCTGTTTTTT. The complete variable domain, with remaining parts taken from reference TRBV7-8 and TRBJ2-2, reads GAGVSQSPRYKVAKRGQDVALRCDPISGHVSLFWYQQALGQGPEFLTYFQNEAQLDKSGLPSDRFFAERPEGSVSTLKIQRTQQEDSAVYLCASSSGAGTGELFFGEGSRLTVL.

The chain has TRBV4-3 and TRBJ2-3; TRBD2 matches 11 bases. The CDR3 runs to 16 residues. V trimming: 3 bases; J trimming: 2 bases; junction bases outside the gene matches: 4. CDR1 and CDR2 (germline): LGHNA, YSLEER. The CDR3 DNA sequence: TGCGCCAGCAGCCAGCAACTAGCGGGGGACACAGATACGCAGTATTTT. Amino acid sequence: CASSQQLAGDTDTQYF.

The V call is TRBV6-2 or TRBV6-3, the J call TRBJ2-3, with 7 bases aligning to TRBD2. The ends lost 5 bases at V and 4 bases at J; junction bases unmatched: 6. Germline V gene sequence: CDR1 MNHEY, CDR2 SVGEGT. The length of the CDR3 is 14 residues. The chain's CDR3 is CASSNGLVSDTQYF. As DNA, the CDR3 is TGTGCCAGCAGTAATGGACTAGTTTCAGATACGCAGTATTTT.

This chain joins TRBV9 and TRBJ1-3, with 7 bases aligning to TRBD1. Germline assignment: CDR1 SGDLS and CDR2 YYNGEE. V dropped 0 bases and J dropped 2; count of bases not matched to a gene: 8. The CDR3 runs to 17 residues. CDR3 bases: TGTGCCAGCAGCGTAGTTCCCTCCGGGACAGCTGGAAACACCATATATTTT. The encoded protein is CASSVVPSGTAGNTIYF.

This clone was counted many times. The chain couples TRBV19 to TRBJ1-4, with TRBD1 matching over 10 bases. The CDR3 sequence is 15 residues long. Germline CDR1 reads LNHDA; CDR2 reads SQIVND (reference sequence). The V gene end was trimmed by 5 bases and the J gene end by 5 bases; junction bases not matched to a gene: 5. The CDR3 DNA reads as TGTGCCAGTAGTGGATGGACAGGGGGGAATGAAAAACTGTTTTTT. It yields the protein CASSGWTGGNEKLFF.

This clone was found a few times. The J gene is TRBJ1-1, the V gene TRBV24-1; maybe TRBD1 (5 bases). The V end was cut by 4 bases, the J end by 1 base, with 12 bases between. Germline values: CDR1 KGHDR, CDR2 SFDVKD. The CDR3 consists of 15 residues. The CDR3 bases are TGTGCCACCAGTGACGCGGGGCTGGGGAACACTGAAGCTTTCTTT. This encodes CATSDAGLGNTEAFF.

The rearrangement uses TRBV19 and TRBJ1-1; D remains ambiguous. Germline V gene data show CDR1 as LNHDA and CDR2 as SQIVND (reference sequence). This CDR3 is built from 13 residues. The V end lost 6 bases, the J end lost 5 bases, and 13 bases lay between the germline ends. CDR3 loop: CASRTVQRTEAFF. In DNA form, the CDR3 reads TGTGCCAGTAGAACCGTGCAGCGTACTGAAGCTTTCTTT.

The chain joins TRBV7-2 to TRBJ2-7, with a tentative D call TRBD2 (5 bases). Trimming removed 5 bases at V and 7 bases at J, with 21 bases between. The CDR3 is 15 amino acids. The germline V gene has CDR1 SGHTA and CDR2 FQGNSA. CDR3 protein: CASSLLRGRMGEQYF. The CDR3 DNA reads TGTGCCAGCAGCCTACTTCGGGGTCGAATGGGGGAGCAGTACTTC.

CDR3 nucleotide sequence: TGTGCCAGCAGTGCTACACTAGCAACGCAGTATTTT. Translation: CASSATLATQYF. V and J are TRBV12-3 or TRBV12-4 and TRBJ2-3; a weak D match, TRBD2 (6 bases). The CDR3 length is 12 residues. V was pared by 5 bases and J by 9 bases, with 12 bases between.